This T cell receptor (beta chain) was captured in a study of CD8 T cells in Susac syndrome. CDR3 size: 14 residues. The germline V gene has CDR1 SEHNR and CDR2 FQNEAQ (reference sequence). The V end was cut by 4 bases, the J end by 5 bases, with 12 bases between. This clonotype was seen a single time. cDNA came from about 0.46 to 1 ug RNA primed by random hexamers. One entry per CDR3 protein, called by TCRdb with MiXCR from the immunoSEQ multiplex PCR reads. The table has 80,000 to 95,000 distinct CDR3 sequences, 90% to 95% seen once; the top ten hold approximately 1%. The clonotype originates from a human donor with Susac syndrome. V gene TRBV7-9 combines with J gene TRBJ2-1; possible D gene TRBD1, 6 bases. Sequencing was carried out using CD8+ T cells from PBMCs. The DNA for the CDR3 is TGTGCCAGCAGCTACAGGGATTGGAACAATGAGCAGTTCTTC. It is translated as CASSYRDWNNEQFF.